Reported below is one T cell receptor beta chain. The data originate from a study of blood T cell repertoires in COVID-19. Overall study context: Whether acute or convalescent, the COVID-19 samples came from the United States, Italy and Spain.

V was trimmed by 6 bases and J by 1 base, leaving 7 bases between them. CDR1 is SGHRS and CDR2 is YFSETQ in the germline V gene. This CDR3 is 12 amino acids long. Data came from immunoSEQ multiplex PCR; TCRdb stores just in-frame clones and leaves some out. The table shows approximately 80,000 clones, with 90% occurring only once. The chain recombines TRBV5-1 with TRBJ1-1; possible D gene TRBD1, 5 bases. This clonotype originated in a woman in her 50s in a cohort sampled during active COVID-19. The sample consisted of peripheral blood. The CDR3 region has the DNA TGCGCCAGCACGACAGAGAACACTGAAGCTTTCTTT. Protein product: CASTTENTEAFF. Complete variable domain (other parts from reference TRBV5-1 and TRBJ1-1): KAGVTQTPRYLIKTRGQQVTLSCSPISGHRSVSWYQQTPGQGLQFLFEYFSETQRNKGNFPGRFSGRQFSNSRSEMNVSTLELGDSALYLCASTTENTEAFFGQGTRLTVV.